Described below is a single T cell receptor beta chain sequence and its context. Sequencing used immunoSEQ multiplex PCR; TCRdb keeps in-frame clones, though not all of them. The sample lists approximately 74,000 clones, 80% to 95% occurring once. This record belongs to a study of OX40 agonist ivuxolimab in advanced cancers. Background on the study: Anti-PD-1, anti-PD-L1 or anti-CTLA-4 therapy given earlier was allowed, and approximately 40% had some.

The ends were cut back, 3 bases at V and 0 bases at J, with 4 bases in the middle. There are 14 residues in the CDR3. In germline, CDR1 is SGHDT, CDR2 YYEEEE. The V and J genes are TRBV5-6 and TRBJ2-6; no clear D gene. The starting material was CD4+ or CD8+ T cells sorted from blood, obtained in a trial of the OX40 agonist ivuxolimab. The source of this sequence is an adult with an advanced solid tumor such as melanoma, head and neck, liver or kidney cancer. CDR3 sequence: CASSWDSGANVLTF. CDR3 sequence (DNA): TGTGCCAGCAGCTGGGACTCTGGGGCCAACGTCCTGACTTTC.